This paragraph covers one TCR beta chain sequence. Amplification of the TCR beta CDR3 regions used RNA transcripts (as template). An initial RT-PCR round employing HTBI primers preceded a second-round multiplex PCR. Each CDR3 protein is one row after TCRdb ran MiXCR on the multiplex PCR reads. Of around 400,000 distinct CDR3 sequences in the sample, roughly 21% were seen once. These data originate in a study of Graves' ophthalmopathy and Graves' hyperthyroidism. V was trimmed by 0 bases and J by 3 bases, leaving 17 bases between them. This CDR3 has 17 amino acids. From germline, CDR1 is LGHDT and CDR2 YNNKEL (reference sequence).

The chain couples TRBV3-1 to TRBJ1-1; D not resolved. Source material: peripheral blood. The origin of this receptor is a woman younger than 30 with stable Graves' hyperthyroidism. In DNA form, the CDR3 reads TGTGCCAGCAGCCAAGAGTTGGGTTCACTCCGCCACACTGAAGCTTTCTTT. Translated: CASSQELGSLRHTEAFF.